This TCR beta chain was recovered during a study of Graves' ophthalmopathy and Graves' hyperthyroidism. Trimming removed 7 bases from V and 4 bases from J; junction bases left unmatched: 8. The CDR3 is made up of 16 amino acids. Per the germline V gene, CDR1 is MGHDK and CDR2 is SYGVNS. RNA transcripts served as template for amplifying TCR beta CDR3 sequences. HTBI primers were used in a first-round RT-PCR, which preceded a second-round multiplex PCR. TCRdb recomputed calls from the multiplex PCR reads with MiXCR, one row per CDR3 protein. The table lists around 660,000 distinct CDR3 sequences, roughly 39% of them singletons.

The TCR originated in an adult man with Graves' ophthalmopathy. Sequenced input: peripheral blood. V usage is TRBV25-1 and J usage is TRBJ2-5; 14 bases are a match to TRBD2. Here the CDR3 reads CASIRIGTSGRETQYF. DNA of the CDR3: TGTGCCAGCATAAGGATAGGGACTAGCGGGAGAGAGACCCAGTACTTC.